This T cell receptor beta chain was profiled in a study of T cell changes during pregnancy in multiple sclerosis. Germline values: CDR1 PRHDT, CDR2 FYEKMQ (reference sequence). V lost 5 bases, J lost 7 bases, and 14 bases stayed unmatched. The CDR3 spans 15 residues. The table came from immunoSEQ multiplex PCR; TCRdb's copy has only in-frame clones and leaves some out. This table has roughly 41,000 clones, more than 70% appearing once. The source material was CD8+ T cells from peripheral blood mononuclear cells, sampled in the third trimester of pregnancy. The origin of this receptor is a female donor with multiple sclerosis, enrolled in a pregnancy study. The chain joins TRBV13 to TRBJ2-7, with 7 bases that match TRBD1. CDR3 protein: CASSDRGTALGEQYF. CDR3 coding DNA: TGTGCCAGCAGCGATAGAGGGACAGCCCTCGGGGAGCAGTACTTC. Full variable domain (missing parts from reference TRBV13 and TRBJ2-7): AAGVIQSPRHLIKEKRETATLKCYPIPRHDTVYWYQQGPGQDPQFLISFYEKMQSDKGSIPDRFSAQQFSDYHSELNMSSLELGDSALYFCASSDRGTALGEQYFGPGTRLTVT.